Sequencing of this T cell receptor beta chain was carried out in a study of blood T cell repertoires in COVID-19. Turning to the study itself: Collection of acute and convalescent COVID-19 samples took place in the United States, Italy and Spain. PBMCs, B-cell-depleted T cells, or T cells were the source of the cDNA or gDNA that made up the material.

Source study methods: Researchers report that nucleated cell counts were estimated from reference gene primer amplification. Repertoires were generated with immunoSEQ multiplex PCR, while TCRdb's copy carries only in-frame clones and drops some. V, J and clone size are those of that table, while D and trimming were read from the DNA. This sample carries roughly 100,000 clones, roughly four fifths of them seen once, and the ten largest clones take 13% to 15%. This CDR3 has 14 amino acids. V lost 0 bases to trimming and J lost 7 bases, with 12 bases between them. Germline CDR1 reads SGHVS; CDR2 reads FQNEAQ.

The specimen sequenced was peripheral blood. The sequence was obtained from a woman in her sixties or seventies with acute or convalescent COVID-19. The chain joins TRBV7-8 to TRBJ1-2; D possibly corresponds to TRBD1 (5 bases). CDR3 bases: TGTGCCAGCAGCTTAGCCCGGCAGGGCCTTGGCTACACCTTC. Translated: CASSLARQGLGYTF.